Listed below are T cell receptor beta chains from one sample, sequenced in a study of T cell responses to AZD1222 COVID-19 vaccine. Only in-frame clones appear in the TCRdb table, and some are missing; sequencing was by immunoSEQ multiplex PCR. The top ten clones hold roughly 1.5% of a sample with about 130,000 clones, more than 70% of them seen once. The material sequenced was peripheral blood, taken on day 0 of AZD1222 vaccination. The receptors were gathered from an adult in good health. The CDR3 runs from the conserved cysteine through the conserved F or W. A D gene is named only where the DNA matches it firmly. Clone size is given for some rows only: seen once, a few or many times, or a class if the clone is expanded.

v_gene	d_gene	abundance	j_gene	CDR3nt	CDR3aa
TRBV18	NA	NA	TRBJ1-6	TGTGCCAGCTCACCACAGGGAGGGTTATGGATCCCCAGGGAGAAGTCACCCCTCCACTTT	CASSPQGGLWIPREKSPLHF
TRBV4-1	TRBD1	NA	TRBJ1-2	TGCGCCAGCAGCCAAGAATTTTCGGCAGGGGGTTATGGCTACACCTTC	CASSQEFSAGGYGYTF
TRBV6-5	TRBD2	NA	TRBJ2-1	TGTGCCAGCAGTTCCCTTGCGGGAGTCTCCTACAATGAGCAGTTCTTC	CASSSLAGVSYNEQFF
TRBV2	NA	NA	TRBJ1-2	TGTGCCAGCAGTGACAGGGGCGCCAGGCGGGGCTATGGCTACACCTTC	CASSDRGARRGYGYTF
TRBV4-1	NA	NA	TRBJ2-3	TGCGCCAGCAGCCAAGAGCTGGATACGCAGTATTTT	CASSQELDTQYF
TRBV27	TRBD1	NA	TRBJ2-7	TGTGCCAGCAGTCAACAGGGGCGCCTGTACGAGCAGTACTTC	CASSQQGRLYEQYF
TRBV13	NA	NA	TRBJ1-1	TGTGCCAGCAGCACGGTTCAGTCATGGGGTTCTGTGGAAGCTTTCTTT	CASSTVQSWGSVEAFF
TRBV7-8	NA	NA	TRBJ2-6	TGTGCCAGCAGCACCTACCGCTCTGGGGCCAACGTCCTGACTTTC	CASSTYRSGANVLTF
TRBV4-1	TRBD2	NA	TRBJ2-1	TGCGCCAGCAGCCAAGAGCCGGGGGGCTCCTACAATGAGCAGTTCTTC	CASSQEPGGSYNEQFF
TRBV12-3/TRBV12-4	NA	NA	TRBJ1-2	TGTGCCACTGGGACGGGTGCTAACTATGGCTACACCTTC	CATGTGANYGYTF
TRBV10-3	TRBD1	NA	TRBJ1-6	TGTGCCATCAGTCGGGGACAGGGGAACGGGAATAATTCACCCCTCCACTTT	CAISRGQGNGNNSPLHF
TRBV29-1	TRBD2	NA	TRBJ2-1	TGCAGCGCCAAGGGGACTAGCGGGGAGCAGTTCTTC	CSAKGTSGEQFF
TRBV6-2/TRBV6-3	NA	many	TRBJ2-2	TGTGCCAGCAGTTCCACAGGAGAGAACACCGGGGAGCTGTTTTTT	CASSSTGENTGELFF
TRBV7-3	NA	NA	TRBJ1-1	TGTGCCAGCATGGTTAATGGCCCATATGTCCAGAACACTGAAGCTTTCTTT	CASMVNGPYVQNTEAFF
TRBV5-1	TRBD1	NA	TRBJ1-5	TGCGCCAGCAGCGAAGGACAGGGGGCTTATCAGCCCCAGCATTTT	CASSEGQGAYQPQHF
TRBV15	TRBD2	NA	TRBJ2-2	TGTGCCACCAGGACTAGCGGGAGGGTAAACACCGGGGAGCTGTTTTTT	CATRTSGRVNTGELFF
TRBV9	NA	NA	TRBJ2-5	TGTGCCAGCAGCCCAGGGGCTAGGGAAGAGACCCAGTACTTC	CASSPGAREETQYF
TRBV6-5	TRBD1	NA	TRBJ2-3	TGTGCCAGCAGGCCGGGACAGAACACAGATACGCAGTATTTT	CASRPGQNTDTQYF
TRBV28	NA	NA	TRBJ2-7	TGTGCCAGCAGCTTCCAAGAAGACGAGCAGTACTTC	CASSFQEDEQYF
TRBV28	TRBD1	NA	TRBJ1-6	TGTGCCAGCAGTCCCCGGACAGGGTGCTACTCACCCCTCCACTTT	CASSPRTGCYSPLHF
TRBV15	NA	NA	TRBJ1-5	TGTGCCACCAGCAGAGATATGGGTCAGGGCAATCAGCCCCAGCATTTT	CATSRDMGQGNQPQHF
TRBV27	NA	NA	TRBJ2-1	TGTGCCAGCAGTTTAGGCGCGGACAATGAGCAGTTCTTC	CASSLGADNEQFF
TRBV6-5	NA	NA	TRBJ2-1	TGTGCCAGCAGTTACTCGCTACAGGGATCCAATGAGCAGTTCTTC	CASSYSLQGSNEQFF
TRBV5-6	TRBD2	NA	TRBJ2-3	TGTGCCAGCAGCCTTCGTAGCGGGAGCCTGTTTAGCACAGATACGCAGTATTTT	CASSLRSGSLFSTDTQYF
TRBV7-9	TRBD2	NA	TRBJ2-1	TGTGCCAGCAGCTGGGGACTAGCGGGAAGTGATGAGCAGTTCTTC	CASSWGLAGSDEQFF
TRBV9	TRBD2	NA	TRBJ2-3	TGTGCCAGCTCCCCAGCGGGAGTAGATACGCAGTATTTT	CASSPAGVDTQYF
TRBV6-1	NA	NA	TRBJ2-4	TGTGCCAGCAGTGAAGCGGAGGACGGACCCCAAAACATTCAGTACTTC	CASSEAEDGPQNIQYF
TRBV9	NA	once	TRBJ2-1	TGTGCCAGCAGCGTAGCTCGGAGCAGCCATGAGCAGTTCTTC	CASSVARSSHEQFF
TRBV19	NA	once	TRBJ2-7	TGTGCCAGCTCGGGGGCGTATGGCGGCGCCCTTCTTCACGAGCAGTACTTC	CASSGAYGGALLHEQYF
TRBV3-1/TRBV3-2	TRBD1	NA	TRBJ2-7	TGTGCCAGCAGCATCGTCCAGGGGGTCTCCTACGAGCAGTACTTC	CASSIVQGVSYEQYF
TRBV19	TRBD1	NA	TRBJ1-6	TGTGCCAGTAGTCCGGGGACAGCGGATAATTCACCCCTCCACTTT	CASSPGTADNSPLHF
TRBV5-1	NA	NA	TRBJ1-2	TGCGCCAGCAGAGGAGAGCCAGGCTATGGCTACACCTTC	CASRGEPGYGYTF
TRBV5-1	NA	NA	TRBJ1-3	TGCGCCAGCAGCGGGGGGAGCTCTGGAAACACCATATATTTT	CASSGGSSGNTIYF
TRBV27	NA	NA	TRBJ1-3	TGTGCCAGCAGTTTATCCGGGGGCCCCCGGACTGGAAACACCATATATTTT	CASSLSGGPRTGNTIYF
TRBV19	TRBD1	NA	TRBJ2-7	TGTGCCAGTAGTACGACCGGGACAGGGGTCTTCTACGAGCAGTACTTC	CASSTTGTGVFYEQYF
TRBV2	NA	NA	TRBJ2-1	TGTGCCAGCAGTGAACAGGGGGGTGTGCAGTTCTTC	CASSEQGGVQFF
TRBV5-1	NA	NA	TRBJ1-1	TGCGCCAGCAGGCAGGGTTTGAACACTGAAGCTTTCTTT	CASRQGLNTEAFF
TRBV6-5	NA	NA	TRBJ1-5	TGTGCCAGCAGTTACTCGTCCGGACCATTTCAGCCCCAGCATTTT	CASSYSSGPFQPQHF
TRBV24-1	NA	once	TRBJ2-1	TGTGCCACCAGTGACTTGGACAGCCCTAGGTTCGATGAGCAGTTCTTC	CATSDLDSPRFDEQFF
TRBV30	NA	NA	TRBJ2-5	TGTGCCTGGAGCGCAGACAGGCTCCAAGAGACCCAGTACTTC	CAWSADRLQETQYF
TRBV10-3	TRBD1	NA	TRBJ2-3	TGTGCCATCAGTGAGTCAGAGACAGGGGGCACAGATACGCAGTATTTT	CAISESETGGTDTQYF
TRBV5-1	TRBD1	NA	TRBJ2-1	TGCGCCAGCAGCCCCCGACAGGGGAGGAATGAGCAGTTCTTC	CASSPRQGRNEQFF
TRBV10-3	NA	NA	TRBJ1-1	TGTGCCATCAGTCATCCTGGACAGCGGAACACTGAAGCTTTCTTT	CAISHPGQRNTEAFF
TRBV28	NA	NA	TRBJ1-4	TGTGCCAGCAGTTTACCAACGCGGGGTGAAAAACTGTTTTTT	CASSLPTRGEKLFF
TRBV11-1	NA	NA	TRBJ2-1	TGTGCCAGCAGCATCCGCGGTGATGAGCAGTTCTTC	CASSIRGDEQFF
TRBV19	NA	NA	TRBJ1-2	TGTGCCAGTAGTTCCCTCGCCAGGGTCAACTATGGCTACACCTTC	CASSSLARVNYGYTF
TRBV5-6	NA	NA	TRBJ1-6	TGTGCCAGCAGCGCACAAATGACGGGATCACCCCTCCACTTT	CASSAQMTGSPLHF